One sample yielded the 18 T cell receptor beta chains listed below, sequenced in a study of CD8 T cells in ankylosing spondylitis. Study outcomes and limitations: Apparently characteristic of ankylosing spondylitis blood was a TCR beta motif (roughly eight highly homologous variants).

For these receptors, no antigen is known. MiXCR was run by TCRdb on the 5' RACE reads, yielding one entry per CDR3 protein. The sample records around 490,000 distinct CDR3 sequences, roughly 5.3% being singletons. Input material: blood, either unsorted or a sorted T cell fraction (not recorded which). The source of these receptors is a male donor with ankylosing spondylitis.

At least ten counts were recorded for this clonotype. The CDR3 DNA reads as TGTGCCAGCTCGCCTTTAACCGGATTCACAGATACGCAGTATTTT. It encodes CASSPLTGFTDTQYF. The genes are TRBV18 and TRBJ2-3, with no clear D. The CDR3 length is 15 residues. The ends were cut back, 6 bases at V and 2 bases at J, with 15 bases in the middle. Germline CDR1 reads KGHSH; CDR2 reads LQKENI.

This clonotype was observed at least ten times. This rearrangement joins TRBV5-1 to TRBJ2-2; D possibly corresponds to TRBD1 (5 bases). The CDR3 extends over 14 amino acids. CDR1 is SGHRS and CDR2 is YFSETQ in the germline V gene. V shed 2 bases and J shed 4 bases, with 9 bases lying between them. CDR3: CASSFPTGTGELFF. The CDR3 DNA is TGCGCCAGCAGCTTTCCAACAGGCACCGGGGAGCTGTTTTTT.

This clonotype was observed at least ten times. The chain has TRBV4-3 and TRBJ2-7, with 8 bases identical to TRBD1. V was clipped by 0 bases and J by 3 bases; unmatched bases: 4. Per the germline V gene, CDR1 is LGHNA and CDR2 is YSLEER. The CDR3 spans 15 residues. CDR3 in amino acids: CASSQDARGLYEQYF. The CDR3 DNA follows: TGCGCCAGCAGCCAAGATGCCAGGGGGCTCTACGAGCAGTACTTC.

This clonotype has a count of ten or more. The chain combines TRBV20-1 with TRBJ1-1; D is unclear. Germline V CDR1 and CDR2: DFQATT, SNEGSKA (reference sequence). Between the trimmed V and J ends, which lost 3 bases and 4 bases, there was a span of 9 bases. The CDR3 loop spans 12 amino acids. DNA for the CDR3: TGCAGTGCTAGGTTCCAGACCACTGAAGCTTTCTTT. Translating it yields CSARFQTTEAFF.

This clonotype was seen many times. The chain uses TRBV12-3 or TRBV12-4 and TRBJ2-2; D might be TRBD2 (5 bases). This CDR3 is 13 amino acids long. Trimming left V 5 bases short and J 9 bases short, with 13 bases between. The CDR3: CASSLLIGRELFF. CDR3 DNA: TGTGCCAGCAGTCTTCTTATCGGGAGGGAGCTGTTTTTT.

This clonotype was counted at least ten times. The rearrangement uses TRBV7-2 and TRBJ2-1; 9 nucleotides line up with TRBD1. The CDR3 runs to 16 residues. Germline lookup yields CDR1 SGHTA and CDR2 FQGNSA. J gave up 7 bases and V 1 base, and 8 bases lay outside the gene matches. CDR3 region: CASSLGGQGTKNEQFF. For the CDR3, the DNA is TGTGCCAGCAGCTTAGGGGGACAGGGTACCAAGAATGAGCAGTTCTTC.

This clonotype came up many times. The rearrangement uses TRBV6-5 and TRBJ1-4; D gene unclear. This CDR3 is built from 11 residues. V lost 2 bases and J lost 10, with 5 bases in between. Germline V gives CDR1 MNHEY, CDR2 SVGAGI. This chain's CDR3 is CASSYMGKLFF. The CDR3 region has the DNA TGTGCCAGCAGTTACATGGGAAAACTGTTTTTT.

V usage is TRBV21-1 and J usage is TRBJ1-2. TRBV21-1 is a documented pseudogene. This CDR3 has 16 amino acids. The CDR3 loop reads CASSSQWDPRRYGYTF. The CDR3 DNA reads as TGTGCCAGCAGCTCTCAGTGGGACCCTCGGCGCTATGGCTACACCTTC.

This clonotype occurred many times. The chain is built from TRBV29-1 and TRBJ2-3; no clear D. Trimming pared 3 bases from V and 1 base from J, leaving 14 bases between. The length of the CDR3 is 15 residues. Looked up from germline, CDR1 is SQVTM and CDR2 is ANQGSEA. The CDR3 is CSVESTAVGTDTQYF. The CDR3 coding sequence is TGCAGCGTTGAGTCGACGGCGGTGGGCACAGATACGCAGTATTTT.

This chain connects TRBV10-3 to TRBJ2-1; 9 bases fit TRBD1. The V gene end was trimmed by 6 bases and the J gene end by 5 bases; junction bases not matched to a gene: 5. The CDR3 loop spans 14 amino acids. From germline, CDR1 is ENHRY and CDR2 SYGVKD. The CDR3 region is CAIRQTGGDNEQFF. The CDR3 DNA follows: TGTGCCATCAGACAGACAGGGGGGGACAATGAGCAGTTCTTC.

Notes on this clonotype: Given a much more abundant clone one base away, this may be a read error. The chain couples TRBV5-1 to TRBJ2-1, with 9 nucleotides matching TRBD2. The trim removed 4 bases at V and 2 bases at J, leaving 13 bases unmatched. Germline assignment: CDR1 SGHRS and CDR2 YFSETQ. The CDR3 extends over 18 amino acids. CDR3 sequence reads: CASSLLAGVYSPYNEQFF. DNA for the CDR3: TGCGCCAGCAGCCTGTTAGCGGGAGTTTACAGCCCCTACAATGAGCAGTTCTTC.

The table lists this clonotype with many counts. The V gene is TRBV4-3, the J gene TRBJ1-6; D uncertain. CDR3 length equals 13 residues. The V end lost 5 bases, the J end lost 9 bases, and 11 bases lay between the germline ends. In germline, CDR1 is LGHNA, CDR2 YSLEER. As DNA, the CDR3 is TGCGCCAGCAGCTACTCCCTGGGTTCACCCCTCCACTTT. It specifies CASSYSLGSPLHF.

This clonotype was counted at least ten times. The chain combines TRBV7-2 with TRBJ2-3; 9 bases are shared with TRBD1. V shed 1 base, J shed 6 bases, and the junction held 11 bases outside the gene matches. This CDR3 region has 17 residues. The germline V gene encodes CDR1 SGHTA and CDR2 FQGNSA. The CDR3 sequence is CASSLVISGQGEDTQYF. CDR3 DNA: TGTGCCAGCAGCTTAGTCATATCGGGACAGGGTGAGGATACGCAGTATTTT.

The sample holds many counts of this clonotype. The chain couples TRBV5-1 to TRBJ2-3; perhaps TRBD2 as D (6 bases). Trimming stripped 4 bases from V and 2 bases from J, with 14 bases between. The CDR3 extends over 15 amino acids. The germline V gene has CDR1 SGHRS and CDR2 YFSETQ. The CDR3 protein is CASSKGGTDTDTQYF. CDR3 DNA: TGCGCCAGCAGCAAGGGCGGGACCGACACAGATACGCAGTATTTT. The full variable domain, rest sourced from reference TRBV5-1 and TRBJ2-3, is KAGVTQTPRYLIKTRGQQVTLSCSPISGHRSVSWYQQTPGQGLQFLFEYFSETQRNKGNFPGRFSGRQFSNSRSEMNVSTLELGDSALYLCASSKGGTDTDTQYFGPGTRLTVL.

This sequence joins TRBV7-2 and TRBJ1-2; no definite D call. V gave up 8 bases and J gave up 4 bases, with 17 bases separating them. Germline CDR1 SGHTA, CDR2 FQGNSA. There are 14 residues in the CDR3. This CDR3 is CASVPRTGTYGYTF. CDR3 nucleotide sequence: TGTGCCAGCGTCCCGCGGACGGGAACCTATGGCTACACCTTC.

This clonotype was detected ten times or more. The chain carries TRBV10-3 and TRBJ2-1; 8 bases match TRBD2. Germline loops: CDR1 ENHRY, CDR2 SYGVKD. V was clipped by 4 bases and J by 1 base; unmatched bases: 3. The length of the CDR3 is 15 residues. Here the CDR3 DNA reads TGTGCCATCAGTGCAGCGGGAGTGTCCTACAATGAGCAGTTCTTC. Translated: CAISAAGVSYNEQFF.

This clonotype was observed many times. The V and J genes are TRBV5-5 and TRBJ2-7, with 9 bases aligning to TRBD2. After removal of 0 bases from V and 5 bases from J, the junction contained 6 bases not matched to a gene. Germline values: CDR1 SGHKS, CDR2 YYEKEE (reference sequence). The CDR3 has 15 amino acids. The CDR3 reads CASSLVIAGEHEQYF. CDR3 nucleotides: TGTGCCAGCAGCTTGGTGATAGCGGGAGAACACGAGCAGTACTTC.

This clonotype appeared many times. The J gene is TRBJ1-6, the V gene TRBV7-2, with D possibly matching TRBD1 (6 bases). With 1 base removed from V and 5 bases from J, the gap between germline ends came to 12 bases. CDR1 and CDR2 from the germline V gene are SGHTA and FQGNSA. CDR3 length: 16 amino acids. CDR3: CASSLDVRGNNSPLHF. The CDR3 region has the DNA TGTGCCAGCAGCTTAGATGTCAGGGGTAATAATTCACCCCTCCACTTT.